What follows are 12 T cell receptor beta chains derived from one specimen sequenced in a study of T cell responses to AZD1222 COVID-19 vaccine. Clones were read by immunoSEQ multiplex PCR, and TCRdb kept only the in-frame ones, dropping some. This sample has some 110,000 clones, with around 90% found just once. Sample: peripheral blood, taken on day 0 of AZD1222 vaccination. The receptor source for this set is an adult in good health.

J is TRBJ1-2 and V is TRBV7-6; perhaps TRBD1 as D (5 bases). The CDR3 loop spans 15 amino acids. In germline, CDR1 is SGHVS, CDR2 FNYEAQ. Trimming took 1 base from V and 7 from J, leaving 16 bases between them. DNA of the CDR3: TGTGCCAGCAGCTTAGGTGGGGGGGGATTGCGTGGCTACACCTTC. This encodes CASSLGGGGLRGYTF.

This chain uses TRBV5-1 with TRBJ2-5; D is undetermined. This CDR3 spans 13 amino acids. The germline V and J ends were trimmed by 5 bases and 1 base, with 9 bases remaining between them. Looked up from germline, CDR1 is SGHRS and CDR2 is YFSETQ. Here the CDR3 DNA reads TGCGCCAGCAGTCGGCAGTTCCAAGAGACCCAGTACTTC. The encoded protein is CASSRQFQETQYF.

The gene calls are TRBV10-3 and TRBJ2-7; a weak D match, TRBD1 (5 bases). Germline V gene data show CDR1 as ENHRY and CDR2 as SYGVKD. V shed 3 bases and J shed 2 bases, with 14 bases lying between them. The CDR3 sequence is 15 residues long. CDR3 bases: TGTGCCATCAGTGATTTGACGGTAGGGGCCTACGAGCAGTACTTC. Translation: CAISDLTVGAYEQYF.

This clone is a singleton in its sample. The chain uses TRBV7-8 and TRBJ1-1; maybe TRBD1 (6 bases). The V end was cut by 5 bases, the J end by 1 base, with 11 bases between. CDR3 length equals 14 residues. Germline loops: CDR1 SGHVS, CDR2 FQNEAQ. The CDR3 bases are TGTGCCAGCAGCGCCTCGACAGGGAACACTGAAGCTTTCTTT. Protein product: CASSASTGNTEAFF.

The chain couples TRBV19 to TRBJ1-1; possible D gene TRBD1, 5 bases. The CDR3 length is 15 residues. CDR1 is LNHDA, CDR2 SQIVND, per germline (reference sequence). Trimming removed 3 bases at V and 3 bases at J, with 14 bases between. The CDR3 nucleotides are TGTGCCAGTAGTATCGGTAGGGGCTCGGACACTGAAGCTTTCTTT. This codes for CASSIGRGSDTEAFF.

The chain links TRBV4-1 to TRBJ1-5; D call uncertain. V gave up 1 base and J gave up 4 bases, with 8 bases separating them. Germline-derived CDR1 and CDR2 are MGHRA and YSYEKL. The CDR3 has 14 residues. The CDR3 spells CASSQVELNQPQHF. The DNA for the CDR3 is TGCGCCAGCAGCCAAGTCGAACTAAATCAGCCCCAGCATTTT.

This clone was seen a handful of times. CDR3 region: CASSLAGQGVQETQYF. CDR3 nucleotides: TGTGCCAGCAGCTTAGCTGGGCAGGGGGTCCAAGAGACCCAGTACTTC. The J gene is TRBJ2-5, the V gene TRBV11-2; 7 nucleotides line up with TRBD1. Per the germline V gene, CDR1 is SGHAT and CDR2 is FQNNGV. CDR3 length equals 16 residues. After removal of 1 base from V and 1 base from J, the junction contained 6 bases not matched to a gene.

V gene TRBV27 combines with J gene TRBJ2-3; tentative D call: TRBD2 (6 bases). This CDR3 has 13 amino acids. The germline gives CDR1 MNHEY, CDR2 SMNVEV (reference sequence). The ends were cut back, 8 bases at V and 2 bases at J, with 11 bases in the middle. Written as DNA, the CDR3 is TGTGCCAGCCGGGAGAGGTCCACAGATACGCAGTATTTT. Amino acids: CASRERSTDTQYF.

V and J are TRBV4-3 and TRBJ1-1, with D maybe TRBD1 (5 bases). Germline CDR1 and CDR2: LGHNA and YSLEER. V lost 1 base, J lost 1 base, and 10 bases lay in between. The CDR3 length is 15 residues. CDR3: CASSQVDQGNTEAFF. In DNA form, the CDR3 reads TGCGCCAGCAGCCAAGTTGATCAGGGGAACACTGAAGCTTTCTTT.

V usage is TRBV6-1 and J usage is TRBJ2-1, with D possibly matching TRBD2 (6 bases). CDR1 and CDR2 from the germline V gene are MNHNS and SASEGT. The CDR3 is made up of 13 amino acids. The V gene lost 2 bases and the J gene lost 9 bases, with 11 bases spanning the gap. The CDR3 DNA sequence: TGTGCCAGCAGTGAACGACTAGGCACTGAGCAGTTCTTC. Its translation is CASSERLGTEQFF.

The V gene is TRBV9, the J gene TRBJ1-2; D is uncertain. V was trimmed by 1 base and J by 4 bases, leaving 8 bases between them. The germline CDR1 and CDR2 sequences are SGDLS and YYNGEE. CDR3 length equals 13 residues. The CDR3 spells CASSVLQTYGYTF. CDR3 in DNA: TGTGCCAGCAGCGTACTGCAGACCTATGGCTACACCTTC.

This rearrangement joins TRBV2 to TRBJ1-2, with D possibly matching TRBD1 (6 bases). CDR1 is SNHLY, CDR2 FYNNEI, per germline. The V gene lost 5 bases and the J gene lost 4 bases, with 17 bases spanning the gap. CDR3 size: 15 residues. The CDR3 here is CASSLGEQGSYGYTF. In nucleotides, the CDR3 is TGTGCCAGCAGTCTAGGGGAACAGGGTAGCTATGGCTACACCTTC.